Each of the 4 T cell receptor beta chains below was sequenced from the same sample in a study of Tregs in tolerant kidney transplant recipients. Repertoires were generated with immunoSEQ multiplex PCR, while TCRdb's copy carries only in-frame clones and drops some. The top ten hold around 0.32% of the sample, which has around 78,000 clones, approximately 90% seen once. Sequencing was performed on Tregs from blood, taken before the transplant. These receptors originate from a human donor who received a combined kidney and bone marrow transplant.

The chain couples TRBV28 to TRBJ1-2, with 7 bases aligning to TRBD1. V lost 6 bases to trimming and J lost 6 bases; unmatched junction nucleotides: 10. This CDR3 comprises 14 residues. CDR1 MDHEN and CDR2 SYDVKM come from the germline V gene. The CDR3 here is CASRDTGDHHGYTF. In nucleotides, the CDR3 is TGTGCCAGCAGAGACACAGGGGATCATCATGGCTACACCTTC.

The chain links TRBV2 to TRBJ2-6, with TRBD1 matching over 7 bases. Germline V lookup: CDR1 SNHLY, CDR2 FYNNEI. With V trimmed by 6 bases and J by 0 bases, 5 bases remained unmatched. This CDR3 spans 16 amino acids. CDR3 sequence reads: CASSASGGSGANVLTF. The CDR3 DNA is TGTGCCAGCAGCGCCTCAGGGGGCTCTGGGGCCAACGTCCTGACTTTC.

Here the CDR3 DNA reads TGCAGCGTTGACCCACAAAACACCGGGGAGCTGTTTTTT. It translates to CSVDPQNTGELFF. The chain carries TRBV29-1 and TRBJ2-2, with D uncertain. V was shortened by 3 bases and J by 2 bases, with 7 bases between the two germline ends. The CDR3 runs to 13 residues. Germline V gene data show CDR1 as SQVTM and CDR2 as ANQGSEA.

The CDR3: CASSLASQRYF. CDR3 nucleotide sequence: TGTGCCAGCAGCTTAGCGAGCCAGAGGTACTTC. V usage is TRBV11-2 and J usage is TRBJ2-7; D is unresolved. The CDR3 runs 11 residues. The ends were cut back, 1 base at V and 12 bases at J, with 10 bases in the middle. Looked up from germline, CDR1 is SGHAT and CDR2 is FQNNGV.